Below are 15 T cell receptor beta chains sequenced from a single sample in a study of T cell responses to AZD1222 COVID-19 vaccine. Data came from immunoSEQ multiplex PCR; TCRdb stores just in-frame clones and leaves some out. The sample holds over 100,000 clones; 65% to 90% are singletons and the top ten take 7.9%. Here the sequenced sample was peripheral blood, taken 28 days after the second dose of the MenACWY control vaccine. These receptor sequences come from an adult who received the MenACWY meningococcal vaccine as a control.

J is TRBJ2-3 and V is TRBV5-1; the D is unclear. The CDR3 has 15 residues. Germline V CDR1 and CDR2: SGHRS, YFSETQ. V was trimmed by 0 bases and J by 2 bases, leaving 10 bases between them. The DNA of the CDR3 is TGCGCCAGCAGCTTGGTACAGACCAACACAGATACGCAGTATTTT. Protein sequence: CASSLVQTNTDTQYF.

The chain joins TRBV5-1 to TRBJ2-2; D not resolved. Germline loops: CDR1 SGHRS, CDR2 YFSETQ. The CDR3 length is 13 residues. V was shortened by 2 bases and J by 4 bases, with 6 bases between the two germline ends. The CDR3 DNA is TGCGCCAGCAGCTTAGACGTCACCGGGGAGCTGTTTTTT. Protein sequence: CASSLDVTGELFF.

V and J are TRBV7-2 and TRBJ1-1, with D uncertain. Between the trimmed V and J ends, which lost 2 bases and 4 bases, there was a span of 11 bases. CDR1 and CDR2 (germline): SGHTA, FQGNSA. This CDR3 has 14 residues. This CDR3 is CASSLSPVSTEAFF. CDR3 nucleotide sequence: TGTGCCAGCAGCTTAAGTCCGGTAAGCACTGAAGCTTTCTTT.

As for this clone: Because the CDR3 is missing its conserved closing phenylalanine or tryptophan, this is likely a read error. This chain uses TRBV19 with TRBJ1-2, with D tentatively TRBD1 (5 bases). V was cut by 10 bases and J by 2 bases, with 11 bases left in between. CDR1 and CDR2 (germline): LNHDA, SQIVND (reference sequence). The CDR3 runs to 12 residues. This chain's CDR3 is CATQGANYGYTL. The CDR3 bases are TGTGCCACCCAAGGGGCCAACTATGGCTACACCCTC.

CDR3 sequence reads: CAISGTGGQETQYF. The DNA for the CDR3 is TGTGCCATCAGCGGGACAGGGGGTCAAGAGACCCAGTACTTC. The V and J genes are TRBV10-3 and TRBJ2-5; TRBD1 agrees at 11 bases. The CDR3 contains 14 residues. Germline assignment: CDR1 ENHRY and CDR2 SYGVKD. With 6 bases clipped from V and 2 bases from J, the junction kept 2 bases outside the gene matches.

This sequence joins TRBV7-8 and TRBJ2-3; perhaps TRBD2 as D (5 bases). This CDR3 is built from 15 residues. The V and J ends lost 6 bases and 3 bases respectively, with 16 bases between them. Germline CDR1 is SGHVS and CDR2 is FQNEAQ. The DNA of the CDR3 is TGTGCCAGCAGTCGAGGGCCCGCCTCGACAGATACGCAGTATTTT. Translating it yields CASSRGPASTDTQYF.

The chain couples TRBV28 to TRBJ1-2; no reliable D call. This CDR3 comprises 13 residues. Trimming removed 5 bases from V and 3 bases from J, with 10 bases in between. Germline CDR1 and CDR2: MDHEN and SYDVKM. The CDR3 loop is CASSGYSYYGYTF. Here the CDR3 DNA reads TGTGCCAGCAGTGGCTACAGCTACTATGGCTACACCTTC.

This clone was counted a few times. The rearrangement links TRBV18 to TRBJ2-2; 7 bases line up with TRBD2. The CDR3 is 16 amino acids. V shed 0 bases, J shed 6 bases, and the junction held 7 bases outside the gene matches. The germline V gene has CDR1 KGHSH and CDR2 LQKENI. The CDR3 coding sequence is TGTGCCAGCTCACCACCCAAGCGGGGACGGCCCGGGGAGCTGTTTTTT. Translation: CASSPPKRGRPGELFF.

The gene calls are TRBV27 and TRBJ2-2, with D perhaps matching TRBD1 (5 bases). V was clipped by 3 bases and J by 7 bases, with 24 bases between them. Germline V gives CDR1 MNHEY, CDR2 SMNVEV (reference sequence). This CDR3 is built from 18 residues. CDR3 amino acids: CASSFRVGSGNPHGELFF. The CDR3 DNA reads as TGTGCCAGCAGTTTCCGGGTTGGATCAGGGAATCCCCACGGGGAGCTGTTTTTT.

This sequence joins TRBV7-2 and TRBJ1-2; D call uncertain. V dropped 5 bases and J dropped 0 bases, with 16 bases sitting between them. The CDR3 spans 16 residues. Germline V gene lookup returns CDR1 SGHTA and CDR2 FQGNSA. CDR3 sequence (DNA): TGTGCCAGCAGCCCTGGACCCGGTGTAGCTAACTATGGCTACACCTTC. Translation gives CASSPGPGVANYGYTF.

This clone was seen only once. V is TRBV5-1 and J is TRBJ2-7; 7 bases fit TRBD2. The CDR3 sequence is 15 residues long. V shed 1 base and J 1 base; nucleotides not matched to a gene: 5. Germline CDR1 and CDR2: SGHRS and YFSETQ. CDR3 sequence (DNA): TGCGCCAGCAGCTTGATATCTAGCGGATCCTACGAGCAGTACTTC. Protein: CASSLISSGSYEQYF.

This chain uses TRBV6-5 with TRBJ1-2, with 7 bases identical to TRBD1. In germline, CDR1 is MNHEY, CDR2 SVGAGI. This CDR3 is 14 amino acids long. J lost 0 bases, V lost 6 bases, and 4 bases had no gene match. The CDR3 loop is CASRRDRANYGYTF. CDR3 nucleotides: TGTGCCAGCAGAAGGGACAGAGCTAACTATGGCTACACCTTC.

The V and J genes are TRBV24-1 and TRBJ2-5; D may be TRBD1 (5 bases). The CDR3 runs 13 residues. The V and J ends lost 9 bases and 1 base respectively, with 11 bases between them. The germline V gene encodes CDR1 KGHDR and CDR2 SFDVKD. This CDR3 is CATGQGSQETQYF. The CDR3 DNA reads TGTGCCACCGGTCAGGGCAGCCAAGAGACCCAGTACTTC.

J is TRBJ2-2 and V is TRBV27, with unresolved D. V was trimmed by 0 bases and J by 4 bases, leaving 0 bases between them. The CDR3 spans 12 residues. Germline assignment: CDR1 MNHEY and CDR2 SMNVEV (reference sequence). The CDR3 coding sequence is TGTGCCAGCAGTTTATCCACCGGGGAGCTGTTTTTT. This sequence encodes CASSLSTGELFF.

This chain joins TRBV3-1 (or the pseudogene TRBV3-2) and TRBJ1-3, with D possibly being TRBD1 (6 bases). CDR3 length equals 16 residues. V lost 5 bases to trimming and J lost 0 bases, with 14 bases between them. Germline loops: CDR1 LGHDT, CDR2 YNNKEL (reference sequence). The CDR3 DNA follows: TGTGCCAGCAGCTTAACAGCAGGGGACTCTGGAAACACCATATATTTT. Translation: CASSLTAGDSGNTIYF.